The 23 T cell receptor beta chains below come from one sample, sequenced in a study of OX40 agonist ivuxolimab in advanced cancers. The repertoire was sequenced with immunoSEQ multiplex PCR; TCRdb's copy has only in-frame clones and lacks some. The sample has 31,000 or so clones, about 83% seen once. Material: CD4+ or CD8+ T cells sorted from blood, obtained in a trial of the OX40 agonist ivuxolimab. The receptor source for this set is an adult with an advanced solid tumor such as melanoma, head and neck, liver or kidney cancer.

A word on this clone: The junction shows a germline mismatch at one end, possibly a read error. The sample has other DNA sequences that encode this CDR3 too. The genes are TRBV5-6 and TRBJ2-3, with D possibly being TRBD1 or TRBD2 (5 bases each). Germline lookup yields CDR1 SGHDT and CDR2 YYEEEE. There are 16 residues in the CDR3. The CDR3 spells CASSSLRGGSTDTQYF. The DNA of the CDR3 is TGTGCCAGCAGCTCCCTTCGTGGGGGAAGCACGGATACGCAGTATTTT.

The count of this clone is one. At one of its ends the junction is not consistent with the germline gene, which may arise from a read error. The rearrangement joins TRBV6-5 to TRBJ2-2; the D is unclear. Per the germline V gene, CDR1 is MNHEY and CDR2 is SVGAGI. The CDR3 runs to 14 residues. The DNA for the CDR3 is TGTGCCAGCGGTTACTCTGGGTCGACCGGGGAGCTGTTTTTT. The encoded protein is CASGYSGSTGELFF.

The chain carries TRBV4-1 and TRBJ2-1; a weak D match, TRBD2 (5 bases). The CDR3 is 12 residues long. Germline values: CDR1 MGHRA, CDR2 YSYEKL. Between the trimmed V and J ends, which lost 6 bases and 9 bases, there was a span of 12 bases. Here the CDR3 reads CASSWLSGEQFF. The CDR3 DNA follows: TGCGCCAGCAGTTGGCTGAGCGGTGAGCAGTTCTTC.

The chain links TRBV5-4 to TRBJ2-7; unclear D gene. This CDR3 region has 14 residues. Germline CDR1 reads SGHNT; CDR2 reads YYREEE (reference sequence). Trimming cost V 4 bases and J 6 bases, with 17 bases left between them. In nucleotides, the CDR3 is TGTGCCAGCAGCCTCCCCAATGGTGGCGTCGAGCAGTACTTC. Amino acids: CASSLPNGGVEQYF.

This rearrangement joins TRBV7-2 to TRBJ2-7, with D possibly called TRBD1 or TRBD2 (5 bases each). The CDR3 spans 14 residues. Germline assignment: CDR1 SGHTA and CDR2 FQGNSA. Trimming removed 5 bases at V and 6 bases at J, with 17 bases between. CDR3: CASSAVGTALEQYF. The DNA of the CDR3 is TGTGCCAGCAGCGCAGTCGGGACGGCCCTCGAGCAGTACTTC.

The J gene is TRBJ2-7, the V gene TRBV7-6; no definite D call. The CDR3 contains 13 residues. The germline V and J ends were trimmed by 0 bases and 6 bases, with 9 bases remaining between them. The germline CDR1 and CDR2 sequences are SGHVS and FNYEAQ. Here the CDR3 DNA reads TGTGCCAGCAGCTTAGCCCCCGGAGCCGAGCAGTACTTC. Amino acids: CASSLAPGAEQYF.

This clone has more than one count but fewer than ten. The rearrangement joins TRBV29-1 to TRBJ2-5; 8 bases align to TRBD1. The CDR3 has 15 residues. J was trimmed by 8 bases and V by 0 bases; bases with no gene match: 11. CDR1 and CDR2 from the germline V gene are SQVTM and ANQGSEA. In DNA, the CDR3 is TGCAGCGTTGAAGATGGCAGGGGGCGAACCGAAACCCAGTACTTC. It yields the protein CSVEDGRGRTETQYF.

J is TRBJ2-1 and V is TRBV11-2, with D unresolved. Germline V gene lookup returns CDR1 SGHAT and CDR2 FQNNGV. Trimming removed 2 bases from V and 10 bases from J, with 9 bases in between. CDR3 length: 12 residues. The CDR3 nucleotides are TGTGCCAGCAGCTTAAGTCCGGTGGAGCAGTTCTTC. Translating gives CASSLSPVEQFF.

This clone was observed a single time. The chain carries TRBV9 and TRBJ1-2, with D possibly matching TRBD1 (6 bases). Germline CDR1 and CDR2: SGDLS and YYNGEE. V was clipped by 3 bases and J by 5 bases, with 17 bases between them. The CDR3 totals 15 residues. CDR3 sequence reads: CASSAFGGSGYGYTF. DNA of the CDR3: TGTGCCAGCAGCGCCTTTGGGGGCTCGGGATATGGCTACACCTTC.

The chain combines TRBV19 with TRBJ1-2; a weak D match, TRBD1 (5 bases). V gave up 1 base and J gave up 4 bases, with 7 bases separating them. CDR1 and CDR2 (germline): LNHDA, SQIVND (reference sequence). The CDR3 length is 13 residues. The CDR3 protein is CASSIGGFYGYTF. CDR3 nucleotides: TGTGCCAGTAGTATAGGGGGCTTCTATGGCTACACCTTC.

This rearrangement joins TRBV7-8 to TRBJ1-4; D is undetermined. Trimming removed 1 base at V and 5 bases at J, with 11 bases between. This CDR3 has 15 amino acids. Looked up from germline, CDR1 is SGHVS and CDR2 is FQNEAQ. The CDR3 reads CASSLGPSENEKLFF. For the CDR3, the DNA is TGTGCCAGCAGCTTAGGTCCGTCAGAGAATGAAAAACTGTTTTTT.

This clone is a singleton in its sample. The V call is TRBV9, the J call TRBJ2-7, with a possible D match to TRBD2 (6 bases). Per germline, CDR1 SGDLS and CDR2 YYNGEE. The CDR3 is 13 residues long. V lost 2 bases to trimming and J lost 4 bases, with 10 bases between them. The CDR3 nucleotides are TGTGCCAGCAGCGTCGGGACTTTTTACGAGCAGTACTTC. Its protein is CASSVGTFYEQYF.

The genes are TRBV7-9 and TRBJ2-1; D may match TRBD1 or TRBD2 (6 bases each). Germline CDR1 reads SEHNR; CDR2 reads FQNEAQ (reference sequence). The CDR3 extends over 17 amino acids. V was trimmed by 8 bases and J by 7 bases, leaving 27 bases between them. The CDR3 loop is CASSWYVAGGQRNEQFF. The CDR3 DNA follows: TGTGCCAGCTCGTGGTACGTGGCCGGGGGACAAAGGAATGAGCAGTTCTTC.

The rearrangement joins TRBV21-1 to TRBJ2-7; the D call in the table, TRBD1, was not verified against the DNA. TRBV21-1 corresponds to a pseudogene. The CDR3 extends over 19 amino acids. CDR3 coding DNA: TGTGCCAGCAGCAAAGCAGCCGCGAAAAACGACAGGGGAGGTGGCGAGCAGTACTTC. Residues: CASSKAAAKNDRGGGEQYF.

CDR3 loop: CASSDLPLAGTDTQYF. The CDR3 DNA sequence: TGTGCCAGCAGTGACCTACCACTAGCGGGAACAGATACGCAGTATTTT. This chain links TRBV6-1 with TRBJ2-3; 10 positions match TRBD2. The germline V gene has CDR1 MNHNS and CDR2 SASEGT. J lost 3 bases, V lost 3 bases, and 6 bases had no gene match. This CDR3 region has 16 residues.

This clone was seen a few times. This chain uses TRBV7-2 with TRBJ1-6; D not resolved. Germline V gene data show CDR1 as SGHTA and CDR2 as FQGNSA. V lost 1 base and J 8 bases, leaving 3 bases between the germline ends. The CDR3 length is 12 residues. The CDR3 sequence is CASSLEYSPLHF. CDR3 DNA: TGTGCCAGCAGCTTAGAGTATTCACCCCTCCACTTT.

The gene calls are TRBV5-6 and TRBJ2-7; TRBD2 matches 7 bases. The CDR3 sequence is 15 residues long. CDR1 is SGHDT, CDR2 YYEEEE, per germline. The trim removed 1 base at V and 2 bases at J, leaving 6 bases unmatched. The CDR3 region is CASSLWREGTYEQYF. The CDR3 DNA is TGTGCCAGCAGCTTGTGGAGGGAGGGGACCTACGAGCAGTACTTC.

CDR3 in DNA: TGCGCCAGCAGCCAGGCTAGCGGGGGGTACCCCAATGAGCAGTTCTTC. Translation gives CASSQASGGYPNEQFF. The rearrangement links TRBV4-1 to TRBJ2-1; 11 bases are shared with TRBD2. Germline trimming cut 3 bases from V and 6 bases from J; bases unmatched to any gene: 7. The CDR3 totals 16 residues. Germline V CDR1 and CDR2: MGHRA, YSYEKL.

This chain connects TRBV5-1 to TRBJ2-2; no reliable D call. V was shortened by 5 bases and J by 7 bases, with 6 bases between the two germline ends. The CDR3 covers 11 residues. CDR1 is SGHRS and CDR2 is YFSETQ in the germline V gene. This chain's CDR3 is CASRKNGELFF. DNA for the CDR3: TGCGCCAGCAGGAAGAACGGGGAGCTGTTTTTT.

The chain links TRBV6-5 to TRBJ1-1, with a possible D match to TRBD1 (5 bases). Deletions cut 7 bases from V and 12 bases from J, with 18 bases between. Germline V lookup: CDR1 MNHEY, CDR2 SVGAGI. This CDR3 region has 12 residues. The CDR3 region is CASMGRPEETFF. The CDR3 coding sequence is TGTGCCAGCATGGGGCGCCCGGAGGAAACTTTCTTT.

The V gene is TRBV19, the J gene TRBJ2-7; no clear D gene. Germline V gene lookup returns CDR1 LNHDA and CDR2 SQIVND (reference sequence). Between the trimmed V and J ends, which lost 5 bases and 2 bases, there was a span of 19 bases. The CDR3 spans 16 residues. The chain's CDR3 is CASSSGRATKPYEQYF. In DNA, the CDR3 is TGTGCCAGTAGTTCTGGTCGAGCGACGAAACCCTACGAGCAGTACTTC. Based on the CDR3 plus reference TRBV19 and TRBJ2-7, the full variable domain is DGGITQSPKYLFRKEGQNVTLSCEQNLNHDAMYWYRQDPGQGLRLIYYSQIVNDFQKGDIAEGYSVSREKKESFPLTVTSAQKNPTAFYLCASSSGRATKPYEQYFGPGTRLTVT.

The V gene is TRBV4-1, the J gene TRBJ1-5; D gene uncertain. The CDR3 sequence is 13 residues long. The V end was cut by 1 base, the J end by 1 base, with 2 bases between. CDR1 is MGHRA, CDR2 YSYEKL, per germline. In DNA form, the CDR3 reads TGCGCCAGCAGCCAAGCAAGCAATCAGCCCCAGCATTTT. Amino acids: CASSQASNQPQHF.

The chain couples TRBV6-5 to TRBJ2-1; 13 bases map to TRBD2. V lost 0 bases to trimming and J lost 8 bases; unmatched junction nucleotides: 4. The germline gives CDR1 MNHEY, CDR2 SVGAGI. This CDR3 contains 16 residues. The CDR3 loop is CASSYSGLAGSDEQFF. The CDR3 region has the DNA TGTGCCAGCAGTTACTCGGGACTAGCGGGATCGGATGAGCAGTTCTTC.